This TCR beta chain appears in the sequencing data of a study of early T cells in non-severe SARS-CoV-2 infection. Looking at the study overall: RNA in bulk from unsorted whole blood was sequenced, and chains were unpaired.

The V end was cut by 0 bases, the J end by 8 bases, with 14 bases between. The germline CDR1 and CDR2 sequences are SGHRS and YFSETQ. There are 15 residues in the CDR3. The table lists this clonotype with many counts. Unique molecular identifiers were attached to individual cDNA molecules. TCRdb independently ran MiXCR on the 5' RACE reads; one entry per CDR3 protein. Here the sample spans about 35,000 distinct CDR3 sequences, 5% to 7% being singletons. V usage is TRBV5-1 and J usage is TRBJ1-4; D might be TRBD1 (5 bases). This receptor was obtained from an adult who was a healthcare worker with PCR-confirmed SARS-CoV-2 infection or an uninfected control (not recorded which). The sequencing input was whole blood. CDR3 DNA sequence: TGCGCCAGCAGCTTGGAGGGGAACCCCGAAGAAAAACTGTTTTTT. Protein sequence: CASSLEGNPEEKLFF.